The source of this T cell receptor (beta chain) is a study of cytomegalovirus exposure and HLA in healthy donors. Study-level background: An early data release held 79 million or so unique TCRs from HLA-typed donors.

Germline CDR1 and CDR2: SGDLS and YYNGEE. There are 13 residues in the CDR3. V was pared by 7 bases and J by 1 base, with 12 bases between. Whole-study findings and limits: An analysis was carried out later, and it reportedly showed fewer N-insertions in an Asian-associated ancestry cluster than the approximately 680-donor mean. HLA allele associations emerged for about 16,000 TCR beta sequences in a later analysis, at 0.05 false discovery rate.

The PCR ran on 60 Vbeta and 13 Jbeta primers. This table comes from immunoSEQ multiplex PCR, and its TCRdb copy is limited to in-frame clones, with some not included. In the table there are about 160,000 clones, around 85% of which are singletons. At sampling all donors were nominally healthy, likely with unrecorded immune exposures. As for this clone: The antigen is unknown.

This rearrangement joins TRBV9 to TRBJ2-7, with D tentatively TRBD2 (5 bases). This receptor was obtained from a man aged 35 to 55 in good health and CMV-seronegative. Sample: PBMCs. The CDR3 protein is CASRAEGSYEQYF. The CDR3 DNA is TGTGCCAGCCGGGCAGAGGGATCCTACGAGCAGTACTTC.